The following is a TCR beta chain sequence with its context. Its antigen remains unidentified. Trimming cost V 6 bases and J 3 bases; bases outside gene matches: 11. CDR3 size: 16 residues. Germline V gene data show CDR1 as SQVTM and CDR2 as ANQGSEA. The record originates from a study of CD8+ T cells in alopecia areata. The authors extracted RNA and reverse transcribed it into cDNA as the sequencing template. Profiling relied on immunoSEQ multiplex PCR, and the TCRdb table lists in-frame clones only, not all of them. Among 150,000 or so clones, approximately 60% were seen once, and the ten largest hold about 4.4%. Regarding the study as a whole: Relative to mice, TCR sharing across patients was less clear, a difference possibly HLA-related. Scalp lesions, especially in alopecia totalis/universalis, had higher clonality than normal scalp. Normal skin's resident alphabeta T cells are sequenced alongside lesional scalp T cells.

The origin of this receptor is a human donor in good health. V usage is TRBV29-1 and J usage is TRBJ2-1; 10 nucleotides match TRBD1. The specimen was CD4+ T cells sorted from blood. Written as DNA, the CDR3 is TGCAGCGTGGGGATGGGGGACAGGGGCCTCTACAATGAGCAGTTCTTC. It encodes CSVGMGDRGLYNEQFF.